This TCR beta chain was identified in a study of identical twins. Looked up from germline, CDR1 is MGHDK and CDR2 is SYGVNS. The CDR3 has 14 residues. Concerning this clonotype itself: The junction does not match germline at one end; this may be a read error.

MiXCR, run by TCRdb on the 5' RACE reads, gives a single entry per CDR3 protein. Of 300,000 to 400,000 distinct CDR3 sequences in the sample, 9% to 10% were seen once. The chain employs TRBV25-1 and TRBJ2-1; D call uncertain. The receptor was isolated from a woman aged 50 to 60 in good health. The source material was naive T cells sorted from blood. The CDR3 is CASQPGSSYNDQFF. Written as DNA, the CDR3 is TGTGCCAGCCAACCAGGTAGCTCCTACAATGATCAGTTCTTC.